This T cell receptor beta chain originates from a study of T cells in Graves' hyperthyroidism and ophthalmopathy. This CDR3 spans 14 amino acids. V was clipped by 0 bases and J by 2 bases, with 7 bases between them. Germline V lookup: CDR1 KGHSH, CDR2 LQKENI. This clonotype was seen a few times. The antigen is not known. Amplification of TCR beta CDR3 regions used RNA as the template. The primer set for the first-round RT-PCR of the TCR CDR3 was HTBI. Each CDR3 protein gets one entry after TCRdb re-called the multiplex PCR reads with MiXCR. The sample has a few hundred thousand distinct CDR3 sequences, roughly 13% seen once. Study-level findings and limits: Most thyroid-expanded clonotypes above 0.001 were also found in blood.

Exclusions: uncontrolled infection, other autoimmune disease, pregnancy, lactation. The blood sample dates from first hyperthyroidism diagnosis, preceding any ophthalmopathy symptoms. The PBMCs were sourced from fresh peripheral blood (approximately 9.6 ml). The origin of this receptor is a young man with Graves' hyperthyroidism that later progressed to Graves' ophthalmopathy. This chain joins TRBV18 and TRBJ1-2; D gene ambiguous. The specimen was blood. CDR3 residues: CASSPPQINYGYTF. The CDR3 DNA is TGTGCCAGCTCACCACCCCAGATCAACTATGGCTACACCTTC. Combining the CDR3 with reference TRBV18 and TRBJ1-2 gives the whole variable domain NAGVMQNPRHLVRRRGQEARLRCSPMKGHSHVYWYRQLPEEGLKFMVYLQKENIIDESGMPKERFSAEFPKEGPSILRIQQVVRGDSAAYFCASSPPQINYGYTFGSGTRLTVV.